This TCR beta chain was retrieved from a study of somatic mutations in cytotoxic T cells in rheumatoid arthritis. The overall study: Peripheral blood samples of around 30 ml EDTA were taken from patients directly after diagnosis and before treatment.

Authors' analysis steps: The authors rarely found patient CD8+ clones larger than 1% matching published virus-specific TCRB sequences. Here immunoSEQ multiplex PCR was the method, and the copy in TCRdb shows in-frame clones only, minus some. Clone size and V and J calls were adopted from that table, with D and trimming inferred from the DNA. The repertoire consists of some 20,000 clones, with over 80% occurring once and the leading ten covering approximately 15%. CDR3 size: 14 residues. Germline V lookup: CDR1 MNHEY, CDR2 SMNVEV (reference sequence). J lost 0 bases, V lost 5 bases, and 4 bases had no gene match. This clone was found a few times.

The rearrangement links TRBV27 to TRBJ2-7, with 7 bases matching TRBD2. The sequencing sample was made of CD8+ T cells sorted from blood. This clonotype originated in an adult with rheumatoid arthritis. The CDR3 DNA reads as TGTGCCAGCAGTGCCTCGGGGGGCTCCTACGAGCAGTACTTC. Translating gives CASSASGGSYEQYF.